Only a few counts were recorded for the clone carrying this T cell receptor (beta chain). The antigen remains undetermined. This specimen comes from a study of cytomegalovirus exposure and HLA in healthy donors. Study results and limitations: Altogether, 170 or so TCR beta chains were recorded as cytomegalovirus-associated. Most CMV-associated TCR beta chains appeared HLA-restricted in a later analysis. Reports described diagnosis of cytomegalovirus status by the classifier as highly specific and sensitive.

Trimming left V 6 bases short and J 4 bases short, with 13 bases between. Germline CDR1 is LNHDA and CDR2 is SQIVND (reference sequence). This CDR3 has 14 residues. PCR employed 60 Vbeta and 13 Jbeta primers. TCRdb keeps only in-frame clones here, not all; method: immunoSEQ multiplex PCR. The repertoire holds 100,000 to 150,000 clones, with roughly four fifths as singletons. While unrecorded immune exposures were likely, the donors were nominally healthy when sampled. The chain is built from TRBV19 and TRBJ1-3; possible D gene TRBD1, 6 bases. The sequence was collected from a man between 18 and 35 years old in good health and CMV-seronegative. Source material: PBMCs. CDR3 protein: CASRTPGQGNTIYF. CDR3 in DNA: TGTGCCAGTAGGACTCCTGGACAGGGAAACACCATATATTTT.